Each of the 18 T cell receptor beta chains below was sequenced from the same sample in a study of blood T cell repertoires in COVID-19. TCRdb keeps only in-frame clones here, not all; method: immunoSEQ multiplex PCR. The sample lists 110,000 or so clones; 82% were seen once. The sequencing sample was made of peripheral blood. The origin of the receptors is a woman of 80 years or more with acute or convalescent COVID-19.

This chain links TRBV19 with TRBJ2-3, with a weak D call TRBD1 (6 bases). Per the germline V gene, CDR1 is LNHDA and CDR2 is SQIVND (reference sequence). Trimming shortened V by 6 bases and J by 4 bases, and 20 bases separated the two germline ends. This CDR3 contains 16 residues. The CDR3 spells CASSHRARGSADTQYF. Here the CDR3 DNA reads TGTGCCAGTAGCCATCGGGCCAGGGGATCGGCAGATACGCAGTATTTT.

The CDR3 sequence: CASSLRSQGSYNSPLHF. The CDR3 nucleotides are TGTGCCAGCAGCTTACGATCGCAGGGCTCCTATAATTCACCCCTCCACTTT. V is TRBV7-2 and J is TRBJ1-6; perhaps TRBD1 as D (5 bases). CDR1 is SGHTA, CDR2 FQGNSA, per germline. This CDR3 has 17 residues. Trimming took off 2 bases at V and 0 bases at J, with 11 bases between the two ends.

Only one count was recorded for this clone. The rearrangement uses TRBV6-5 and TRBJ1-3, with no clear D. Germline V gene sequence: CDR1 MNHEY, CDR2 SVGAGI. The V gene lost 6 bases and the J gene lost 0 bases, with 6 bases spanning the gap. CDR3 length equals 13 residues. The CDR3 protein is CASSGLSGNTIYF. In DNA form, the CDR3 reads TGTGCCAGCAGCGGACTCTCTGGAAACACCATATATTTT.

This rearrangement joins TRBV7-8 to TRBJ2-3; 12 bases are a match to TRBD2. Germline CDR1 reads SGHVS; CDR2 reads FQNEAQ. The CDR3 sequence is 16 residues long. V lost 8 bases, J lost 1 base, and 7 bases stayed unmatched. The CDR3 reads CASRRRLAGGTDTQYF. In nucleotides, the CDR3 is TGTGCCAGCCGGCGGAGACTAGCGGGAGGCACAGATACGCAGTATTTT. The full variable domain, rest sourced from reference TRBV7-8 and TRBJ2-3, is GAGVSQSPRYKVAKRGQDVALRCDPISGHVSLFWYQQALGQGPEFLTYFQNEAQLDKSGLPSDRFFAERPEGSVSTLKIQRTQQEDSAVYLCASRRRLAGGTDTQYFGPGTRLTVL.

There are a few counts of this clone. The V call is TRBV29-1, the J call TRBJ2-3; D not certain. CDR3 length equals 12 residues. The germline V gene encodes CDR1 SQVTM and CDR2 ANQGSEA. Trimming took 7 bases from V and 0 from J, leaving 8 bases between them. The CDR3: CSGGTSTDTQYF. Written as DNA, the CDR3 is TGCAGCGGGGGAACTAGCACAGATACGCAGTATTTT.

V and J are TRBV3-1 (or the pseudogene TRBV3-2) and TRBJ2-1; perhaps TRBD2 as D (6 bases). Germline V gene sequence: CDR1 LGHDT, CDR2 YNNKEL (reference sequence). This CDR3 has 17 residues. The V end was cut by 1 base, the J end by 7 bases, with 20 bases between. The CDR3 bases are TGTGCCAGCAGCCAAGGTTTCGCCGGGAGTTCTAGTAATGAGCAGTTCTTC. Translation gives CASSQGFAGSSSNEQFF.

This clone was found once. The chain is built from TRBV29-1 and TRBJ2-7; 9 bases align to TRBD1. This CDR3 region has 13 residues. Germline CDR1 reads SQVTM; CDR2 reads ANQGSEA. The V segment lost 4 bases and the J segment 2 bases; nucleotides outside the gene matches: 3. CDR3 nucleotide sequence: TGCAGCGTTGCGGGACAGGGCCCCTACGAGCAGTACTTC. It yields the protein CSVAGQGPYEQYF.

In DNA, the CDR3 is TGTGCCAGCACCGGACAGTACGAGCAGTACTTC. This codes for CASTGQYEQYF. The genes are TRBV5-5 and TRBJ2-7, with D perhaps TRBD1 (6 bases). The CDR3 covers 11 residues. From germline, CDR1 is SGHKS and CDR2 YYEKEE (reference sequence). V gave up 6 bases and J gave up 4 bases, with 8 bases separating them.

J is TRBJ1-1 and V is TRBV6-5; D uncertain. Germline CDR1 reads MNHEY; CDR2 reads SVGAGI. The CDR3 runs to 15 residues. Deletions cut 5 bases from V and 7 bases from J, with 20 bases between. CDR3 DNA sequence: TGTGCCAGCAGTCACCCCATTCGAGGGCAATATGAAGCTTTCTTT. Amino acid sequence: CASSHPIRGQYEAFF.

The chain links TRBV9 to TRBJ1-1, with TRBD1 identical over 9 bases. This CDR3 region has 17 residues. The J segment lost 2 bases and the V segment lost 3 bases, leaving 11 bases of the junction unmatched. Germline V gives CDR1 SGDLS, CDR2 YYNGEE. This CDR3 is CASSELSGTGRNTEAFF. The CDR3 region has the DNA TGTGCCAGCAGCGAACTTTCCGGGACAGGGAGAAACACTGAAGCTTTCTTT. Variable domain in full (rest from reference TRBV9 and TRBJ1-1): DSGVTQTPKHLITATGQRVTLRCSPRSGDLSVYWYQQSLDQGLQFLIQYYNGEERAKGNILERFSAQQFPDLHSELNLSSLELGDSALYFCASSELSGTGRNTEAFFGQGTRLTVV.

The chain carries TRBV6-5 and TRBJ1-2, with TRBD1 matching 9 bases. This CDR3 comprises 13 residues. Germline values: CDR1 MNHEY, CDR2 SVGAGI. The J segment lost 8 bases and the V segment lost 6 bases, leaving 7 bases of the junction unmatched. CDR3 protein: CASSPQGAGGYTF. CDR3 in DNA: TGTGCCAGCAGCCCACAGGGGGCTGGAGGCTACACCTTC.

The chain couples TRBV14 to TRBJ1-3; no firm D call. Trimming took 1 base from V and 4 from J, leaving 2 bases between them. CDR3 length: 12 amino acids. Germline V gene data show CDR1 as SGHDN and CDR2 as FVKESK. CDR3 nucleotide sequence: TGTGCCAGCAGCCAAGTAGGAAACACCATATATTTT. It specifies CASSQVGNTIYF.

The chain couples TRBV7-9 to TRBJ1-6, with D possibly TRBD1 on 5 matching bases. CDR3 length: 17 amino acids. V dropped 4 bases and J dropped 1 base, with 14 bases sitting between them. The V gene's germline CDR1 is SEHNR and CDR2 FQNEAQ (reference sequence). The DNA for the CDR3 is TGTGCCAGCAGCTCACAAGCCGGGGGTTCCTATAATTCACCCCTCCACTTT. This encodes CASSSQAGGSYNSPLHF.

This chain links TRBV5-6 with TRBJ1-2; D is uncertain. Trimming left V 5 bases short and J 5 bases short, with 7 bases between. CDR1 is SGHDT, CDR2 YYEEEE, per germline. This CDR3 spans 11 amino acids. The CDR3 region is CASRNSYGYTF. The CDR3 coding sequence is TGTGCCAGCAGGAACTCTTATGGCTACACCTTC.

V is TRBV5-1 and J is TRBJ2-5; tentative D call: TRBD1 (6 bases). V was cut by 6 bases and J by 10 bases, with 22 bases left in between. CDR1 is SGHRS and CDR2 is YFSETQ in the germline V gene. The CDR3 extends over 14 amino acids. CDR3 coding DNA: TGCGCCAGCAAGCCTGAAATTCAGGGGAAAGGCCAGTACTTC. Translating gives CASKPEIQGKGQYF.

The V call is TRBV5-1, the J call TRBJ2-1, with D possibly matching TRBD2 (7 bases). Germline V gene data show CDR1 as SGHRS and CDR2 as YFSETQ. Deletions cut 4 bases from V and 6 bases from J, with 17 bases between. The CDR3 is 15 residues long. Here the CDR3 reads CASSPLVGGRNEQFF. The CDR3 bases are TGCGCCAGCAGCCCCCTGGTGGGGGGGCGCAATGAGCAGTTCTTC. The full variable domain, with the rest looked up from reference TRBV5-1 and TRBJ2-1, is KAGVTQTPRYLIKTRGQQVTLSCSPISGHRSVSWYQQTPGQGLQFLFEYFSETQRNKGNFPGRFSGRQFSNSRSEMNVSTLELGDSALYLCASSPLVGGRNEQFFGPGTRLTVL.

The rearrangement uses TRBV27 and TRBJ1-3, with unresolved D. This CDR3 comprises 13 residues. V gave up 6 bases and J gave up 4 bases, with 10 bases separating them. Per the germline V gene, CDR1 is MNHEY and CDR2 is SMNVEV (reference sequence). CDR3 nucleotide sequence: TGTGCCAGCAGAGGTATCGGGGGAAACACCATATATTTT. This codes for CASRGIGGNTIYF.

The chain employs TRBV3-1 (or the pseudogene TRBV3-2) and TRBJ1-2; D is unresolved. Germline lookup yields CDR1 LGHDT and CDR2 YNNKEL (reference sequence). Trimming pared 0 bases from V and 2 bases from J, leaving 10 bases between. The CDR3 runs 15 residues. CDR3 sequence: CASSQDRRRNYGYTF. The CDR3 region has the DNA TGTGCCAGCAGCCAAGATCGGCGCAGGAACTATGGCTACACCTTC.